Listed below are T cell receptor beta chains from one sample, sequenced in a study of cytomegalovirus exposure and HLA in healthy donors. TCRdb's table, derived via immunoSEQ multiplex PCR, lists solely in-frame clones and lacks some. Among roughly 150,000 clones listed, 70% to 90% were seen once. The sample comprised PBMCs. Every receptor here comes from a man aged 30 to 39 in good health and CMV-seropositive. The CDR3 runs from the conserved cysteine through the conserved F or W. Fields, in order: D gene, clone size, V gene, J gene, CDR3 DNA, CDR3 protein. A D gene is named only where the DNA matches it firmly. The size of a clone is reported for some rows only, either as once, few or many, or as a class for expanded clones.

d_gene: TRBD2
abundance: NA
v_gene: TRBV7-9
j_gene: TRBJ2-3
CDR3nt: TGTGCCAGCAGCCTCAGTAGTCTAGCGGATACAGATACGCAGTATTTT
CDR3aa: CASSLSSLADTDTQYF

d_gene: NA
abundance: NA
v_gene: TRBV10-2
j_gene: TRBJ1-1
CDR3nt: TGCGCCAGCAGTGGGGGAAGGGCGCAATTGCCAGGGAGGGACACTGAAGCTTTCTTT
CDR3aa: CASSGGRAQLPGRDTEAFF

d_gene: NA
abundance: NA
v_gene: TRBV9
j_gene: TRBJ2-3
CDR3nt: TGTGCCAGCAGCGTATTCGGGAGCCCAGATACGCAGTATTTT
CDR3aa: CASSVFGSPDTQYF

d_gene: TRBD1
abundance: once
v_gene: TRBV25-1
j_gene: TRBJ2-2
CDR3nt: TGTGCCAGCAGCGCAAGGGGACAGGGGTCCGGGGAGCTGTTTTTT
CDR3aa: CASSARGQGSGELFF

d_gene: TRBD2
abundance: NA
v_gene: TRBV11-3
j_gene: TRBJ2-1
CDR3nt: TGTGCCAGCAGTCTCGGAAGGGGCGGGAGGTGGAACAATGAGCAGTTCTTC
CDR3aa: CASSLGRGGRWNNEQFF

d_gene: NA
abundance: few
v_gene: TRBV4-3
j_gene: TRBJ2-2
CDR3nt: TGCGCCAGCAGCCAAGCGTTGGTGAGCACCGGGGAGCTGTTTTTT
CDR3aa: CASSQALVSTGELFF

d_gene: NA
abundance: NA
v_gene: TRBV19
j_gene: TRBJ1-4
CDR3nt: TGTGCCAGTAGTAGGTTAGACTTTGGCGGGGAAAAACTGTTTTTT
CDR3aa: CASSRLDFGGEKLFF

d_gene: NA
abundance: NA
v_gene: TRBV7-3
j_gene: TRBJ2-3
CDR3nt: TGTGCCAGCAGCTTACGCCGGCAGGGGATTGCCACAGATACGCAGTATTTT
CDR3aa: CASSLRRQGIATDTQYF

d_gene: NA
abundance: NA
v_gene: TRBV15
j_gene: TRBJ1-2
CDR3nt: TGTGCCACCAGCAGAGACAGGGCTTATGGCTACACCTTC
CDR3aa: CATSRDRAYGYTF

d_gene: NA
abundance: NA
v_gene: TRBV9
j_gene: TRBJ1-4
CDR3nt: TGTGCCAGCAGCGCAGAAGGAGGACCTGCAACTAATGAAAAACTGTTTTTT
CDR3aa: CASSAEGGPATNEKLFF

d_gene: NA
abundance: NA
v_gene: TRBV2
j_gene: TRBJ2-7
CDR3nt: TGTGCCAGCAAGGAGAGGCAGCTCTACGAGCAGTACTTC
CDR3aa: CASKERQLYEQYF

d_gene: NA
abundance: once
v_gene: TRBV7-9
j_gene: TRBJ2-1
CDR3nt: TGTGCCAGCAGCATTATCAGCTCCTACAATGAGCAGTTCTTC
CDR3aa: CASSIISSYNEQFF

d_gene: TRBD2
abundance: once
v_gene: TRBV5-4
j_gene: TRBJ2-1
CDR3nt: TGTGCCAGCAGCCCAGGAACCGGACTAGCGGTTTTCAATGAGCAGTTCTTC
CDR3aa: CASSPGTGLAVFNEQFF

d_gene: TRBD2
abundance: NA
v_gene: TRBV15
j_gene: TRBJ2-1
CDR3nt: TGTGCCACCAGCAGATCTAGCGGGAGGGAGCAGTTCTTC
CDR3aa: CATSRSSGREQFF

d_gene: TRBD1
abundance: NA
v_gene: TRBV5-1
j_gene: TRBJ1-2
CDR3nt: TGCGCCAGCAAAAATCAGGGGGGTGAGGGCTACACCTTC
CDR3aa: CASKNQGGEGYTF

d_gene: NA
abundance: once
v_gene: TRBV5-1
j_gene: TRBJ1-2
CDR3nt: TGCGCCAGCAGTAGGGAGGGGTTAGATGGCTACACCTTC
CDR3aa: CASSREGLDGYTF

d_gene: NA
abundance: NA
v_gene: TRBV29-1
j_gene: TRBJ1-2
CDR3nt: TGCAGCGTTGAAGATCGACAGCCGTATGGCTACACCTTC
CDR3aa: CSVEDRQPYGYTF

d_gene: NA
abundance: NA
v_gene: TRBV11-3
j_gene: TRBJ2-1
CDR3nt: TGTGCCAGCAGCTCGCTAACAGCAAATGAGCAGTTCTTC
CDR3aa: CASSSLTANEQFF

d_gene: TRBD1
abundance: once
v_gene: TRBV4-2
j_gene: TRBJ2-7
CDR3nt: TGTGCCAGCAGCACCGGGACAGGGAGCCACGAGCAGTACTTC
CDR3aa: CASSTGTGSHEQYF

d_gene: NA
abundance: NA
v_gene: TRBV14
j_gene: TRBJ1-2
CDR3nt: TGTGCCAGCAGCCCGCAGACAGCCTATGGCTACACCTTC
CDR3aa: CASSPQTAYGYTF

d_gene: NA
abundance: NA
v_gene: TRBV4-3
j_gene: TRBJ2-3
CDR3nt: TGCGCCAGCAGCCAAGACCGAGGTCGCGGTACGCAGTATTTT
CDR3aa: CASSQDRGRGTQYF

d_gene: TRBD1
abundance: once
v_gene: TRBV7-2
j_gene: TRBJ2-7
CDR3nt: TGTGCCAGCAGCTTCATAAGACAGGGGAAGAGGTACGAGCAGTACTTC
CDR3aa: CASSFIRQGKRYEQYF

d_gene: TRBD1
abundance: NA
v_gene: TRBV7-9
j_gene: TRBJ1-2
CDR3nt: TGTGCCAGCAGCCTTGGAAGACAGGGGAACTATGGCTACACCTTC
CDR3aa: CASSLGRQGNYGYTF

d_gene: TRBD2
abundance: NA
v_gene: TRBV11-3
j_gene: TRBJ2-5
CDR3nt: TGTGCCAGCAGCTTGTTAGCGGGATGGGTCCAAGAGACCCAGTACTTC
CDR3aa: CASSLLAGWVQETQYF

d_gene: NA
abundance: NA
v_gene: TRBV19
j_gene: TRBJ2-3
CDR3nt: TGTGCCAGTAGTACGGCCGGGGAAGCAGATACGCAGTATTTT
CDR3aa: CASSTAGEADTQYF

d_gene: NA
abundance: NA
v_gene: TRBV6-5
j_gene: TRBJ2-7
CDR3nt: TGTGCCAGCAGTTATGAAGGGGCGGCTGCCTACGAGCAGTACTTC
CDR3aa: CASSYEGAAAYEQYF

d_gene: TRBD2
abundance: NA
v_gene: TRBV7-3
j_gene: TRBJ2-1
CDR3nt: TGTGCCAGCAGCTTGCTCGGGAGGGCGACTGAGCAGTTCTTC
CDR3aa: CASSLLGRATEQFF

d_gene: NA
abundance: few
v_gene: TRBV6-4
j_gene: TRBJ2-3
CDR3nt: TGTGCCAGCAGTGAAGCAGCGAGCGCGGATACGCAGTATTTT
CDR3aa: CASSEAASADTQYF

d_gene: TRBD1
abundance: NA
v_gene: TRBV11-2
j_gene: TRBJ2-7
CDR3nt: TGTGCCAGCAGCTTAGGGATAGGGGGCAGTTCGCTGGGTGAGCAGTACTTC
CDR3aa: CASSLGIGGSSLGEQYF

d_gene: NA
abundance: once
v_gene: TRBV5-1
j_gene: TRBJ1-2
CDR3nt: TGCGCCAGCAGCTTGGACAGGGCTGGGTATGGCTACACCTTC
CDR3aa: CASSLDRAGYGYTF

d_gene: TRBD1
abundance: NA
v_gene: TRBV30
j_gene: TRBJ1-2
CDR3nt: TGTGCCTGGAGTGGGCAGGGGGCTTATGGCTACACCTTC
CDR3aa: CAWSGQGAYGYTF

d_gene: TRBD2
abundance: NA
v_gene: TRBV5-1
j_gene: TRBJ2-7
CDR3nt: TGCGCCAGCAGCCCGGACCTAGCGGGAGGGCCCCTCGAGCAGTACTTC
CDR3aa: CASSPDLAGGPLEQYF

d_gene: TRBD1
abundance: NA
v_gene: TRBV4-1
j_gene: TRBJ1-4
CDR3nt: TGCGCCAGCAGCCAGGTCCCGGGACAGGGGGCTGATGAAAAACTGTTTTTT
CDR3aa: CASSQVPGQGADEKLFF

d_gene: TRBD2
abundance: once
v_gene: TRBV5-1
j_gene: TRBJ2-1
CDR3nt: TGCGCCAGCAGCTTGGTTTGGGCTAGCGGTCCCAATGAGCAGTTCTTC
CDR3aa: CASSLVWASGPNEQFF

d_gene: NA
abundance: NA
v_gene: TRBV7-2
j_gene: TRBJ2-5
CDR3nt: TGTGCCAGCAAGAGGGAGATGTTGGAGACCCAGTACTTC
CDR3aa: CASKREMLETQYF

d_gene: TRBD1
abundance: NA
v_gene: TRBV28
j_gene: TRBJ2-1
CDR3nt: TGTGCCAGCAGGTACAGGGGAAACTACAATGAGCAGTTCTTC
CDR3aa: CASRYRGNYNEQFF

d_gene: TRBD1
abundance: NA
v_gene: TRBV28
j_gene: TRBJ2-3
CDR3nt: TGTGCCAGCAGTCCGGACAGGGAGGGCACAGATACGCAGTATTTT
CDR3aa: CASSPDREGTDTQYF

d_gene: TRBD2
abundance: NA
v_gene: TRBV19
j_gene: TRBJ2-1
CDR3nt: TGTGCCAGTAGTGCCATAGCGGGAGGCAAATACAATGAGCAGTTCTTC
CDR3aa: CASSAIAGGKYNEQFF

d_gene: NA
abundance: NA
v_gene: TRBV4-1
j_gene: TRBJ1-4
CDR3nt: TGCGCCAGCAGCCGTCGGACACCCGTTGCAACTAATGAAAAACTGTTTTTT
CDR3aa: CASSRRTPVATNEKLFF

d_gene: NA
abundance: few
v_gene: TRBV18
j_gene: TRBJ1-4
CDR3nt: TGTGCCAGCTCACCTTCTGCAACTAATGAAAAACTGTTTTTT
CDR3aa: CASSPSATNEKLFF

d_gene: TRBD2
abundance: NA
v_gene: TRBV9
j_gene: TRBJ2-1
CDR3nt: TGTGCCAGCAGCTCTAGCGGAACCTCCTACAATGAGCAGTTCTTC
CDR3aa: CASSSSGTSYNEQFF

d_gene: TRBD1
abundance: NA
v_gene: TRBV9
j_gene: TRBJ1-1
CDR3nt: TGTGCCAGCAGCCGGACCGGACAGGCCCTTGAAGCTTTCTTT
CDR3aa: CASSRTGQALEAFF

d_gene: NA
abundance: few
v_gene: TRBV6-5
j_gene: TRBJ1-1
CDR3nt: TGTGCCACCATCTTCTCGGGGGAAGCTTTCTTT
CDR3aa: CATIFSGEAFF

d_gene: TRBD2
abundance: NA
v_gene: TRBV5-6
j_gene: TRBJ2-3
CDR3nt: TGTGCCAGCAGCGGACTAGCGGGAGCGGCGACAGATACGCAGTATTTT
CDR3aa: CASSGLAGAATDTQYF

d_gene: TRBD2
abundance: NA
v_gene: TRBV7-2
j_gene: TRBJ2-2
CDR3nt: TGTGCCAGCTCCCGAGCGGGAGGGCTCGGGGAGCTGTTTTTT
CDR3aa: CASSRAGGLGELFF

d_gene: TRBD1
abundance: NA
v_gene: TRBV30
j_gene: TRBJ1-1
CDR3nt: TGTGCCTGGGGAAACAGGGGGCTCACTGAAGCTTTCTTT
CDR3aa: CAWGNRGLTEAFF

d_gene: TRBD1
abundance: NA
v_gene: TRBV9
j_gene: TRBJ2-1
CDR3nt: TGTGCCAGCAGCTCGTCGGACAGGGGGAAGAATGAGCAGTTCTTC
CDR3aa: CASSSSDRGKNEQFF